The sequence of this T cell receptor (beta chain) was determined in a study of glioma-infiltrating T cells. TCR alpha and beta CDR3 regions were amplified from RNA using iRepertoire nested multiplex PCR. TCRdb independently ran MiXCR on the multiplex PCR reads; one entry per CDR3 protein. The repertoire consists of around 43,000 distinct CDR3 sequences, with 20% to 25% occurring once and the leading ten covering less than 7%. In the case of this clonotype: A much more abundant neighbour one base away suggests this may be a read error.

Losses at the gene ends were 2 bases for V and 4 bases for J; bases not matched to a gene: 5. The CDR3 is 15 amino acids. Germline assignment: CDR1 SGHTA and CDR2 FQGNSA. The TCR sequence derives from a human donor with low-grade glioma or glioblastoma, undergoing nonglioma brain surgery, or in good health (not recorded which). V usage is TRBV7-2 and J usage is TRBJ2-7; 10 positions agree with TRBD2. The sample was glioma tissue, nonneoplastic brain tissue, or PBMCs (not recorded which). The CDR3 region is CASSLSLAGVYEQYF. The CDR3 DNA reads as TGTGCCAGCAGCTTAAGCCTAGCGGGAGTGTACGAGCAGTACTTC.